This entry concerns a single TCR beta chain. Its antigen is undetermined. At one end the junction does not follow the germline gene, possibly because of a read error. These data come from a study of blood T cells in healthy people across ages. Findings of the study overall: Researchers judged that diversity estimates from one million T cells fell short of true values.

The CDR3 loop spans 15 amino acids. The germline CDR1 and CDR2 sequences are LGHNA and YSLEER. A sample-barcoded 5' primer and a J-beta primer mix were used in a second PCR of roughly 6 to 11 cycles. Researchers report that each sample yielded at least 2.5 million CDR3-containing paired-end reads. TCRdb re-called the 5' RACE reads through MiXCR, storing one row per CDR3 protein. The sample shows some 1,800,000 distinct CDR3 sequences, 39% of them seen only once. This TCR came from a human donor in good health. Sequenced sample: blood. This rearrangement joins TRBV4-3 to TRBJ2-1; D remains ambiguous. The CDR3 loop is CVSSHVESSYNEQFF. CDR3 sequence (DNA): TGCGTCAGCAGCCATGTCGAGAGCTCCTACAATGAGCAGTTCTTC.